This T cell receptor (beta chain) was sequenced in a study of blood T cell repertoires in COVID-19. Overall study context: Spain, Italy and the United States supplied samples that represented acute and convalescent COVID-19. Sources were T cells, B-cell-depleted T cells, or PBMCs; the material itself was cDNA or gDNA.

In the study's own analysis: Amplification with reference gene primers provided the estimates of nucleated cell counts. This table comes from immunoSEQ multiplex PCR, and its TCRdb copy is limited to in-frame clones, with some not included. V and J calls and clone size are those listed in that table; D and trimming were worked out from the DNA. The top ten hold 2.5% to 3% of the sample, which has about 140,000 clones, roughly 85% seen once. The sequence came from a man aged 45 to 65 with acute or convalescent COVID-19. The sample consisted of peripheral blood.

The CDR3 loop is CASAMIQGVEAFF. CDR3 nucleotides: TGTGCCAGCGCGATGATACAGGGGGTTGAAGCTTTCTTT. The chain carries TRBV14 and TRBJ1-1, with TRBD1 identical over 8 bases. Germline trimming cut 8 bases from V and 7 bases from J; bases unmatched to any gene: 9. CDR1 and CDR2 (germline): SGHDN, FVKESK. The CDR3 covers 13 residues.